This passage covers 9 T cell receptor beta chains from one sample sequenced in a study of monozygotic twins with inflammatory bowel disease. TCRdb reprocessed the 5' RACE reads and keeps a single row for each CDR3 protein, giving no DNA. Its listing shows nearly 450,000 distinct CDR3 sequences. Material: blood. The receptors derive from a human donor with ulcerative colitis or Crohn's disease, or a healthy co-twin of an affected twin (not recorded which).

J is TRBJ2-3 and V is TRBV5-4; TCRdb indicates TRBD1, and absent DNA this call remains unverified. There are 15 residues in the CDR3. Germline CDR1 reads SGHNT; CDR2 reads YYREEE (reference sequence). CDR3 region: CASTIGQGITDTQYF.

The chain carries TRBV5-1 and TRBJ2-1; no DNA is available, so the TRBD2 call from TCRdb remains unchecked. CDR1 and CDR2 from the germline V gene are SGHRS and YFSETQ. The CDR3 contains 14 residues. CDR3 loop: CASSPGLERDEQFF.

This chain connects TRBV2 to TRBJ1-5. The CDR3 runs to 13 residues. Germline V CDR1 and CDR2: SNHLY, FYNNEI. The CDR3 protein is CASNGQADQPQHF.

Here the CDR3 reads CASSSNRGTEAFF. The chain has TRBV7-2 and TRBJ1-1; no DNA is available, so the TRBD1 call from TCRdb remains unchecked. The CDR3 spans 13 residues. The germline V gene has CDR1 SGHTA and CDR2 FQGNSA.

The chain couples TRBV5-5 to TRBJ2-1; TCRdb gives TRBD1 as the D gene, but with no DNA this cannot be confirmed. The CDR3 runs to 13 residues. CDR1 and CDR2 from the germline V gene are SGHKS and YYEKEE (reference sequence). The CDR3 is CASSGRGDGEQFF.

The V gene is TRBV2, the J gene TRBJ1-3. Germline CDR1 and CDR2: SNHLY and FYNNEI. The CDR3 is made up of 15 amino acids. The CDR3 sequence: CASSGREASGNTIYF.

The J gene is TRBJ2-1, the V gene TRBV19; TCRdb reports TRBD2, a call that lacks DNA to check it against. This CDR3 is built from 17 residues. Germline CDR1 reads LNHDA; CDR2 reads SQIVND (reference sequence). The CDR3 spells CASSTQRGSASYNEQFF.

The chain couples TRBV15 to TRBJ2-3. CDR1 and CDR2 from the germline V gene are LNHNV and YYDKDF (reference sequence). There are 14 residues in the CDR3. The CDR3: CATSESGEVGTQYF.

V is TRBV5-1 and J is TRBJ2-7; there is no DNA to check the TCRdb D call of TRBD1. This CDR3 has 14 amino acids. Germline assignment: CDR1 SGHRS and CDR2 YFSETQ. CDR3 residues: CASSWGQSSYEQYF.